This TCR beta chain comes out of a study of blood T cell repertoires in COVID-19. Clones were sequenced by immunoSEQ multiplex PCR, and TCRdb holds only the in-frame ones, with some missing. The table lists over 90,000 clones, over 75% of them singletons, with roughly 6% in the top ten. Germline V gives CDR1 KGHSH, CDR2 LQKENI. Trimming removed 2 bases at V and 3 bases at J, with 13 bases between. The CDR3 extends over 16 amino acids. The origin of this receptor is a human donor in a cohort sampled during active COVID-19. Sequences were obtained from peripheral blood. V and J are TRBV18 and TRBJ1-4; perhaps TRBD1 as D (5 bases). This CDR3 reads CASSPSGLAANEKLFF. The CDR3 DNA follows: TGTGCCAGCTCACCATCAGGGCTCGCGGCTAATGAAAAACTGTTTTTT.